The T cell receptor beta chain under discussion was sequenced for a study of T cell changes during pregnancy in multiple sclerosis. Here immunoSEQ multiplex PCR was the method, and the copy in TCRdb shows in-frame clones only, minus some. The sample comprises approximately 35,000 clones, 90% of which are singletons, and roughly 0.45% rests with the top ten. The source material was CD4+ T cells from peripheral blood mononuclear cells, sampled in the second trimester of pregnancy. The receptor's source is a female donor in good health, enrolled as a control in a pregnancy study.

CDR3 amino acids: CASSLDTAGLHF. Written as DNA, the CDR3 is TGTGCCAGCAGCTTAGATACGGCGGGGCTCCACTTT. This rearrangement joins TRBV11-3 to TRBJ1-6; no clear D gene. Per the germline V gene, CDR1 is SGHNT and CDR2 is YENEEA. The CDR3 is made up of 12 amino acids. V lost 0 bases and J lost 16, with 10 bases in between.